The clone carrying this T cell receptor beta chain appeared a single time. Its antigen remains unknown. This specimen comes from a study of graft-versus-host responses after intestinal transplantation. Findings and caveats of the study: High graft-versus-host to host-versus-graft clonal ratios were found in allografts of patients who had graft-donor T cell macrochimerism. GvH clones detected in recipient marrow included some appearing first in ileum or blood. Among circulating GvH clones, peak levels were associated with early post-transplant declines in HvG clones.

Per germline, CDR1 MGHDK and CDR2 SYGVNS. This CDR3 is built from 18 residues. Trimming shortened V by 5 bases and J by 0 bases, and 20 bases separated the two germline ends. TCRdb keeps only in-frame clones here, not all; method: immunoSEQ multiplex PCR. The repertoire holds 85,000 to 100,000 clones, with under 95% as singletons. The V gene is TRBV25-1, the J gene TRBJ2-1, with D perhaps TRBD1 (6 bases). The sequencing used unstimulated CD8+ T cells sorted from spleen or lymph node cells, collected before transplant. This clonotype was obtained from a human donor who was the organ donor for an intestinal transplant. The CDR3: CASSPTRTVLSSYNEQFF. The CDR3 coding sequence is TGTGCCAGCAGTCCAACAAGGACAGTTCTAAGCTCCTACAATGAGCAGTTCTTC.